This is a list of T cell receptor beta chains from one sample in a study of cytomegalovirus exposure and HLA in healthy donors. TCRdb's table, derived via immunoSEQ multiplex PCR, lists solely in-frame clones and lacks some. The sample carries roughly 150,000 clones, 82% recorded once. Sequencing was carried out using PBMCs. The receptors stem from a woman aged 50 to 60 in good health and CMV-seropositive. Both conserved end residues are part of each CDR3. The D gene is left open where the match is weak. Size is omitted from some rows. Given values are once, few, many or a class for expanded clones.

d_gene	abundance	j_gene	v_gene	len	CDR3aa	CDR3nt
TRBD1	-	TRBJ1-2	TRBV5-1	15	CASSLASTGNYGYTF	TGCGCCAGCAGCTTGGCATCGACAGGGAACTATGGCTACACCTTC
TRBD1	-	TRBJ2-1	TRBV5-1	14	CASSLRQGANEQFF	TGCGCCAGCAGCTTGAGGCAGGGGGCCAATGAGCAGTTCTTC
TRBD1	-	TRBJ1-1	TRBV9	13	CASSVNTGTGAFF	TGTGCCAGCAGCGTTAATACCGGGACAGGGGCTTTCTTT
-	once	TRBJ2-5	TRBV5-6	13	CASGTGTQETQYF	TGTGCCAGTGGGACCGGGACACAAGAGACCCAGTACTTC
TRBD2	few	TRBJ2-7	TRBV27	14	CASSPRLAGYEQYF	TGTGCCAGCAGTCCCCGACTAGCAGGTTACGAGCAGTACTTC
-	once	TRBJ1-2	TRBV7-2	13	CASSLGQMGGYTF	TGTGCCAGCAGCTTAGGGCAGATGGGCGGCTACACCTTC
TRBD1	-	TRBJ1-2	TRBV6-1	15	CASSGGRIGGHGYTF	TGTGCCAGCAGTGGGGGTCGTATAGGGGGCCATGGCTACACCTTC
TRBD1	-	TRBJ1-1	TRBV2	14	CASTQDRGWTEAFF	TGTGCCAGCACCCAGGACAGGGGGTGGACTGAAGCTTTCTTT
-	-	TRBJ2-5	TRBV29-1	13	CSVGLKLQETQYF	TGCAGCGTTGGACTCAAACTTCAAGAGACCCAGTACTTC
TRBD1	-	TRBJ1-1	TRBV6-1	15	CASSIIDRGNTEAFF	TGTGCCAGCAGCATTATTGACAGGGGGAACACTGAAGCTTTCTTT
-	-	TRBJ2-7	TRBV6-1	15	CASSEADYAGDEQYF	TGTGCCAGCAGTGAAGCGGATTATGCGGGTGACGAGCAGTACTTC
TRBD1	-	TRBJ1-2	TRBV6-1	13	CASSVDRDYGYTF	TGTGCCAGCAGTGTCGACAGGGACTATGGCTACACCTTC
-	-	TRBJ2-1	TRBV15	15	CATSRDAGTYNEQFF	TGTGCCACCAGCAGAGACGCAGGGACCTACAATGAGCAGTTCTTC
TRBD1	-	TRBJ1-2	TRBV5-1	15	CASSLLSTGGNGYTF	TGCGCCAGCAGCTTGCTAAGCACAGGGGGCAATGGCTACACCTTC
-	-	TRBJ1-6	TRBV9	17	CASSPDSRLSYNSPLHF	TGTGCCAGCAGCCCCGACAGTCGTCTTTCCTATAATTCCCCCCTCCACTTT
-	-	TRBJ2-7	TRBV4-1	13	CASSPSATYEQYF	TGCGCCAGCAGCCCTAGCGCGACCTACGAGCAGTACTTC
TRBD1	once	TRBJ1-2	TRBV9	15	CASSPRTGLNYGYTF	TGTGCCAGCAGCCCGCGGACAGGCTTAAACTATGGCTACACCTTC
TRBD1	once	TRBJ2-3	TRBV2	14	CAITPDRGGDTQYF	TGTGCCATCACCCCGGACAGGGGAGGAGATACGCAGTATTTT
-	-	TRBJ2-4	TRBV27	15	CASTSLGLAKNIQYF	TGTGCCAGCACGTCGTTGGGGCTTGCCAAAAACATTCAGTACTTC
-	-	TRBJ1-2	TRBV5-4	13	CASSLLGSYGYTF	TGTGCCAGCAGCTTGCTAGGGAGCTATGGCTACACCTTC
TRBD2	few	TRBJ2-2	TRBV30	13	CAWSRTSAGELFF	TGTGCCTGGAGTAGGACTAGCGCCGGGGAGCTGTTTTTT
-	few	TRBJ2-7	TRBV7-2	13	CASSLRDIYEQYF	TGTGCCAGCAGCCTCCGGGACATCTACGAGCAGTACTTC
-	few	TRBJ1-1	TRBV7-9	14	CASSLGQENTEAFF	TGTGCCAGCAGCTTAGGCCAGGAGAACACTGAAGCTTTCTTT
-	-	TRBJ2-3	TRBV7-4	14	CADPCSERTDTQYF	TGTGCCGATCCGTGTAGCGAGAGGACAGATACGCAGTATTTT
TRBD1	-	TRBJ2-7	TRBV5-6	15	CASSSSDRGVYEQYF	TGTGCCAGCAGCTCATCTGACAGGGGGGTTTACGAGCAGTACTTC
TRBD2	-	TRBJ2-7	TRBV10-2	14	CASHSSGSSYEQYF	TGCGCCAGCCATTCTAGCGGCAGCTCCTACGAGCAGTACTTC
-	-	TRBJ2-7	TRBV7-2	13	CASSIGQSYEQYF	TGTGCCAGCAGCATCGGACAGTCCTACGAGCAGTACTTC
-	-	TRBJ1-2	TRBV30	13	CAWSVQAGYGYTF	TGTGCCTGGAGTGTACAGGCGGGGTATGGCTACACCTTC
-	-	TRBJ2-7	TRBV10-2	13	CASSEQQGFEQYF	TGCGCCAGCAGTGAACAACAGGGTTTCGAGCAGTACTTC
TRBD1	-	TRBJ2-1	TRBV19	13	CATGQGPYNEQFF	TGTGCCACCGGACAGGGACCCTACAATGAGCAGTTCTTC
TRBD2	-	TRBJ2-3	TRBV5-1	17	CASSPKTSGVPTDTQYF	TGCGCCAGCAGCCCTAAGACTAGCGGGGTCCCCACAGATACGCAGTATTTT
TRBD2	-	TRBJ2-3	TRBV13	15	CASRGLAGPGYTQYF	TGTGCCAGCAGGGGGCTAGCGGGGCCAGGGTATACGCAGTATTTT
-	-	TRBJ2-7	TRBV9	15	CASSVELGPLNEQYF	TGTGCCAGCAGCGTAGAGCTTGGGCCTCTTAACGAGCAGTACTTC
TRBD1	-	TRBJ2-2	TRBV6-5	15	CASRVQGARTGELFF	TGTGCCAGCAGAGTGCAGGGGGCGCGGACCGGGGAGCTGTTTTTT
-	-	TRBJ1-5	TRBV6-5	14	CASSQDSTNQPQHF	TGTGCCAGCAGCCAGGACAGTACCAATCAGCCCCAGCATTTT
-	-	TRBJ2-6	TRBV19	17	CASSINTGRPGANVLTF	TGTGCCAGTAGTATTAATACAGGGCGCCCTGGGGCCAACGTCCTGACTTTC
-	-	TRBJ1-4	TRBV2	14	CASRTGETNEKLFF	TGTGCCAGCAGGACGGGGGAGACTAATGAAAAACTGTTTTTT
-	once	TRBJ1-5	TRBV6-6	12	CASSLQWQPQHF	TGTGCCAGCAGTCTACAGTGGCAGCCCCAGCATTTT
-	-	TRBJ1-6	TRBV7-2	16	CASSLGPARRNSPLHF	TGTGCCAGCAGCTTAGGGCCAGCCCGGCGGAATTCACCCCTCCACTTT
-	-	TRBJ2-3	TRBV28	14	CASSLAGQGDTQYF	TGTGCCAGCAGCCTTGCGGGGCAGGGAGATACGCAGTATTTT
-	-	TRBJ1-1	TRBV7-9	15	CASRDTRQGGTEAFF	TGTGCCAGCAGAGATACCCGGCAGGGAGGCACTGAAGCTTTCTTT
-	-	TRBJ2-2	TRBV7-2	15	CASSLQQMNTGELFF	TGTGCCAGCAGCTTACAACAGATGAACACCGGGGAGCTGTTTTTT
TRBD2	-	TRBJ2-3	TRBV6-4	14	CASSVAGSTDTQYF	TGTGCCAGCAGTGTAGCGGGTTCCACAGATACGCAGTATTTT
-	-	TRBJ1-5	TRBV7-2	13	CASSPGTNQPQHF	TGTGCCAGCAGCCCCGGGACTAATCAGCCCCAGCATTTT
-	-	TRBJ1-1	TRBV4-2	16	CASSQDGADRGIEAFF	TGTGCCAGCAGCCAAGATGGGGCCGATAGGGGCATCGAAGCTTTCTTT
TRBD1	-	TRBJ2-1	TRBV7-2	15	CASSLSGQGGGEQFF	TGTGCCAGCAGCTTATCGGGACAGGGTGGGGGTGAGCAGTTCTTC
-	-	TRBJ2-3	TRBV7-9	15	CASSLQGGGTDTQYF	TGTGCCAGCAGCTTACAAGGCGGAGGCACAGATACGCAGTATTTT
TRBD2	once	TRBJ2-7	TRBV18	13	CASKRGPYYEQYF	TGTGCCAGTAAGCGGGGGCCCTATTACGAGCAGTACTTC
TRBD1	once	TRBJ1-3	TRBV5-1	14	CASSSQGGGNTIYF	TGCGCCAGCAGCTCACAGGGGGGAGGAAACACCATATATTTT
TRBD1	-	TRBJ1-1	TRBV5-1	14	CASSLGTGNTEAFF	TGCGCCAGCAGCTTGGGGACAGGGAACACTGAAGCTTTCTTT